The 5 T cell receptor beta chains below were found in one sample sequenced in a study of blood T cells in healthy people across ages. It was with a sample-barcoded 5' primer and a J-beta primer mix that a second PCR of roughly 7 to 12 cycles was run. In TCRdb, the 5' RACE reads were re-called with MiXCR into one record per CDR3 protein. The data contain 600,000 to 1,000,000 distinct CDR3 sequences, roughly 25% of them singletons. The sample was also linked to a second study, of T cells of mothers and their children.

Sequenced sample: blood. The receptors here all came from a boy under 18 in good health.

This chain connects TRBV7-9 to TRBJ1-5, with D tentatively TRBD1 (5 bases). The germline V and J ends were trimmed by 1 base and 2 bases, with 12 bases remaining between them. CDR1 is SEHNR, CDR2 FQNEAQ, per germline (reference sequence). The CDR3 is 16 amino acids. CDR3 protein: CASSLGVSGGNQPQHF. In DNA, the CDR3 is TGTGCCAGCAGCTTAGGGGTATCGGGGGGCAATCAGCCCCAGCATTTT.

This clonotype was detected only a few times. This sequence joins TRBV28 and TRBJ2-5; TRBD2 matches at 12 bases. CDR1 and CDR2 (germline): MDHEN, SYDVKM. This CDR3 spans 16 amino acids. The junction had 6 bases not matched to a gene; V was cut back by 4 bases and J by 3 bases. This CDR3 reads CASSSVRLAGEETQYF. The CDR3 DNA reads as TGTGCCAGCAGTTCCGTAAGACTAGCGGGGGAAGAGACCCAGTACTTC.

This rearrangement joins TRBV20-1 to TRBJ2-1; 11 bases are a match to TRBD2. J gave up 5 bases and V 7 bases, and 1 base lay outside the gene matches. Germline values: CDR1 DFQATT, CDR2 SNEGSKA (reference sequence). CDR3 length: 12 residues. The CDR3 region is CSVTSGNNEQFF. Here the CDR3 DNA reads TGCAGTGTGACTAGCGGGAACAATGAGCAGTTCTTC.

This clonotype was detected many times. The rearrangement links TRBV14 to TRBJ1-6; D not certain. The CDR3 length is 12 residues. Germline V lookup: CDR1 SGHDN, CDR2 FVKESK. Trimming pared 4 bases from V and 6 bases from J, leaving 4 bases between. The CDR3 sequence is CASSLTNSPLHF. The CDR3 DNA sequence: TGTGCCAGCAGCCTGACTAATTCACCCCTCCACTTT. Supplemented by reference TRBV14 and TRBJ1-6, the full variable domain reads EAGVTQFPSHSVIEKGQTVTLRCDPISGHDNLYWYRRVMGKEIKFLLHFVKESKQDESGMPNNRFLAERTGGTYSTLKVQPAELEDSGVYFCASSLTNSPLHFGNGTRLTVT.

The V gene is TRBV5-1, the J gene TRBJ2-7; D possibly corresponds to TRBD1 (5 bases). Germline V gene data show CDR1 as SGHRS and CDR2 as YFSETQ. V dropped 3 bases and J dropped 1 base, with 17 bases sitting between them. The CDR3 contains 16 residues. CDR3 sequence (DNA): TGCGCCAGCAGCTGGGGCCAGGGTTATCTATCCTACGAGCAGTACTTC. Residues: CASSWGQGYLSYEQYF.